This TCR beta chain was captured by sequencing in a study of blood T cells in healthy people across ages. This CDR3 has 16 residues. Trimming left V 6 bases short and J 0 bases short, with 15 bases between. CDR1 and CDR2 from the germline V gene are MNHNS and SASEGT. Turning to this clonotype: The antigen remains unidentified.

Using a J-beta primer mix together with a sample-barcoded 5' primer, a second PCR was run for roughly 7 to 12 cycles. Samples each returned at least 2.5 million CDR3-containing paired-end reads. TCRdb re-analysed the 5' RACE reads in MiXCR, keeping a single row per CDR3 protein. This table holds about 1.5 million distinct CDR3 sequences, about 45% found once. Each sample provided at least 5 micrograms of extracted total RNA. Findings of the study overall: CMV status of donors was unknown, possibly confounding expanded clonotype changes.

The chain is built from TRBV6-1 and TRBJ1-5; D call uncertain. This TCR came from a young woman in good health. Material for sequencing was blood. The CDR3 nucleotides read TGTGCCAGCAGGTCAGGCGACGCATATAGCAATCAGCCCCAGCATTTT. Translation: CASRSGDAYSNQPQHF.